This TCR beta chain is from a study of cytomegalovirus exposure and HLA in healthy donors. Study-level information: Among the approximately 420 donors who were genotyped, about 80% fell in the genetic ancestry cluster that is associated with self-reported Caucasian donors. Study observations and caveats: Later on, an analysis showed TCR association rates differing by HLA locus, with DRB1 the most and HLA-C the fewest. Per a later analysis, about 17,000 TCR beta sequences showed association with HLA alleles at 0.05 false discovery rate.

A note on this clone: Its antigen remains unknown.

Germline V gene data show CDR1 as SGHTA and CDR2 as FQGNSA. The length of the CDR3 is 17 residues. V lost 2 bases and J 8 bases, leaving 24 bases between the germline ends. The PCR was carried out with 60 Vbeta primers and 13 Jbeta primers. This table comes from immunoSEQ multiplex PCR, and its TCRdb copy is limited to in-frame clones, with some not included. The repertoire holds about 160,000 clones, with roughly 80% as singletons. The chain recombines TRBV7-2 with TRBJ1-2; D not certain. Specimen: PBMCs. This receptor was taken from a male donor in good health and CMV-seropositive. CDR3 bases: TGTGCCAGCAGCTTATATTCGAGGGCCGATACGTATGGCGGCTACACCTTC. Translated: CASSLYSRADTYGGYTF. The full variable domain, rest sourced from reference TRBV7-2 and TRBJ1-2, is GAGVSQSPSNKVTEKGKDVELRCDPISGHTALYWYRQSLGQGLEFLIYFQGNSAPDKSGLPSDRFSAERTGGSVSTLTIQRTQQEDSAVYLCASSLYSRADTYGGYTFGSGTRLTVV.